Presented here are 26 T cell receptor beta chains from one specimen sequenced in a study of chemoradiotherapy in HPV16-positive cancers. The protocol was immunoSEQ multiplex PCR, while the TCRdb copy is restricted to in-frame clones and leaves out a portion. Among some 930 clones, around 80% were seen once, and the ten largest hold about 10%. This material consisted of tumor tissue, taken from a patient who underwent chemoradiotherapy. The source is a human donor with HPV-associated anogenital cancer.

The J gene is TRBJ1-4, the V gene TRBV6-1; D might be TRBD1 (6 bases). The CDR3 has 14 residues. V was pared by 11 bases and J by 7 bases, with 20 bases between. CDR1 MNHNS and CDR2 SASEGT come from the germline V gene. The CDR3 region has the DNA TGTGCCTCCGCCCGGGGACAAGAGGGTGAAAAACTGTTTTTT. This codes for CASARGQEGEKLFF.

The chain combines TRBV19 with TRBJ2-1, with 7 bases aligning to TRBD1. The germline V gene encodes CDR1 LNHDA and CDR2 SQIVND (reference sequence). Trimming took 2 bases from V and 0 from J; bases not matched to a gene: 7. The CDR3 runs 17 residues. CDR3 loop: CASSIRGAGGSYNEQFF. CDR3 sequence (DNA): TGTGCCAGTAGTATAAGAGGGGCAGGGGGCTCCTACAATGAGCAGTTCTTC.

The chain has TRBV4-1 and TRBJ2-1; 11 nucleotides match TRBD2. The CDR3 runs 15 residues. After removal of 3 bases from V and 7 bases from J, the junction contained 5 bases not matched to a gene. Looked up from germline, CDR1 is MGHRA and CDR2 is YSYEKL. The CDR3: CASSQLAGGGNEQFF. CDR3 in DNA: TGCGCCAGCAGCCAGTTAGCGGGAGGGGGGAATGAGCAGTTCTTC.

This sequence joins TRBV4-1 and TRBJ1-5; 7 bases are shared with TRBD1. J was trimmed by 6 bases and V by 0 bases; bases with no gene match: 5. The germline gives CDR1 MGHRA, CDR2 YSYEKL. The CDR3 runs 15 residues. In DNA form, the CDR3 reads TGCGCCAGCAGCCAAGATGGACAGGTGAGTCAGCCCCAGCATTTT. Translated, it gives CASSQDGQVSQPQHF.

This clone is a singleton in its sample. J is TRBJ1-4 and V is TRBV2, with D possibly being TRBD1 (6 bases). Looked up from germline, CDR1 is SNHLY and CDR2 is FYNNEI. The V gene lost 6 bases and the J gene lost 7 bases, with 15 bases spanning the gap. There are 14 residues in the CDR3. Here the CDR3 reads CASRVRDTPEKLFF. The CDR3 nucleotides are TGTGCCAGCAGGGTCCGGGACACACCTGAAAAACTGTTTTTT.

The chain uses TRBV7-9 and TRBJ1-5; D call uncertain. This CDR3 comprises 13 residues. The germline V gene has CDR1 SEHNR and CDR2 FQNEAQ (reference sequence). V was trimmed by 4 bases and J by 2 bases, leaving 6 bases between them. DNA of the CDR3: TGTGCCAGCAGCTATCCGGGCAATCAGCCCCAGCATTTT. Amino acid sequence: CASSYPGNQPQHF.

The chain links TRBV9 to TRBJ2-6; a weak D match, TRBD1 (6 bases). Germline lookup yields CDR1 SGDLS and CDR2 YYNGEE. The germline V and J ends were trimmed by 1 base and 5 bases, with 19 bases remaining between them. CDR3 size: 18 residues. The CDR3 here is CASSVFPLQGPRANVLTF. The CDR3 DNA sequence: TGTGCCAGCAGCGTATTCCCCTTACAGGGCCCCCGGGCCAACGTCCTGACTTTC.

This chain joins TRBV27 and TRBJ2-3, with D possibly TRBD2 on 5 matching bases. The CDR3 totals 16 residues. V was cut by 5 bases and J by 2 bases, with 17 bases left in between. Germline values: CDR1 MNHEY, CDR2 SMNVEV (reference sequence). The chain's CDR3 is CASSPGLLDLTDTQYF. Written as DNA, the CDR3 is TGTGCCAGCAGTCCCGGACTCCTCGACCTCACAGATACGCAGTATTTT.

The chain couples TRBV6-5 to TRBJ1-5, with D maybe TRBD1 (6 bases). This CDR3 has 13 amino acids. Germline assignment: CDR1 MNHEY and CDR2 SVGAGI. V lost 5 bases and J 7 bases, leaving 12 bases between the germline ends. The CDR3 DNA is TGTGCCAGCAGTCCCAGGGGTGGACAGCCCCAGCATTTT. Translation: CASSPRGGQPQHF.

This clone was seen a handful of times. The chain uses TRBV27 and TRBJ1-4, with no clear D. The germline CDR1 and CDR2 sequences are MNHEY and SMNVEV (reference sequence). Trimming took 5 bases from V and 3 from J, leaving 10 bases between them. The CDR3 totals 14 residues. The CDR3, as DNA: TGTGCCAGCAGTCCTATCGGGGCTAATGAAAAACTGTTTTTT. It encodes CASSPIGANEKLFF.

This sequence joins TRBV10-3 and TRBJ1-1; 10 nucleotides line up with TRBD1. Germline CDR1 and CDR2: ENHRY and SYGVKD. The CDR3 is made up of 15 amino acids. V gave up 0 bases and J gave up 5 bases; unmatched junction bases: 3. The CDR3 protein is CAISESDRGWTEAFF. The CDR3 DNA reads as TGTGCCATCAGTGAGTCGGACAGGGGGTGGACTGAAGCTTTCTTT.

This clone was recorded a few times. The chain has TRBV7-8 and TRBJ2-7; 8 bases align to TRBD2. The CDR3 extends over 13 amino acids. Trimming removed 7 bases from V and 1 base from J; junction bases left unmatched: 3. The germline V gene has CDR1 SGHVS and CDR2 FQNEAQ. The CDR3 sequence is CASTGGESYEQYF. The CDR3, as DNA: TGTGCCAGCACCGGGGGGGAGTCCTACGAGCAGTACTTC.

The V and J genes are TRBV10-3 and TRBJ1-1; D is perhaps TRBD1 (6 bases). CDR3 length equals 16 residues. CDR1 is ENHRY, CDR2 SYGVKD, per germline. V lost 0 bases to trimming and J lost 0 bases, with 11 bases between them. The CDR3 coding sequence is TGTGCCATCAGTGAGTCTAAGGGACACCTGAACACTGAAGCTTTCTTT. It translates to CAISESKGHLNTEAFF.

This chain links TRBV18 with TRBJ2-2; TRBD2 is a possible D gene (6 bases). The germline V gene has CDR1 KGHSH and CDR2 LQKENI. The CDR3 is 14 residues long. Trimming left V 5 bases short and J 1 base short, with 8 bases between. CDR3 residues: CASSGRENTGELFF. The CDR3 nucleotides are TGTGCCAGCTCAGGGCGGGAGAACACCGGGGAGCTGTTTTTT.

In this sample, this clone turned up once. The chain's CDR3 is CASSRPRMTATNEKLFF. CDR3 DNA: TGTGCCAGCAGCCGCCCCCGGATGACAGCAACTAATGAAAAACTGTTTTTT. V is TRBV28 and J is TRBJ1-4, with D maybe TRBD1 (5 bases). The length of the CDR3 is 17 residues. Germline CDR1 MDHEN, CDR2 SYDVKM. Between the trimmed V and J ends, which lost 6 bases and 0 bases, there was a span of 17 bases.

The CDR3 DNA follows: TGTGCCAGCAGCTTAACACCGAACACTGAAGCTTTCTTT. Its protein is CASSLTPNTEAFF. The V call is TRBV7-3, the J call TRBJ1-1; D remains unclear. Germline loops: CDR1 SGHTA, CDR2 FQGTGA. CDR3 length equals 13 residues. V was trimmed by 0 bases and J by 1 base, leaving 3 bases between them.

The chain employs TRBV19 and TRBJ1-2; 7 bases fit TRBD1. This CDR3 is 14 amino acids long. Germline values: CDR1 LNHDA, CDR2 SQIVND (reference sequence). The trim removed 2 bases at V and 4 bases at J, leaving 4 bases unmatched. CDR3 in DNA: TGTGCCAGTAGTATACCCGACAGGGCCTATGGCTACACCTTC. Protein sequence: CASSIPDRAYGYTF. The full variable domain, its missing parts supplied by reference TRBV19 and TRBJ1-2, is DGGITQSPKYLFRKEGQNVTLSCEQNLNHDAMYWYRQDPGQGLRLIYYSQIVNDFQKGDIAEGYSVSREKKESFPLTVTSAQKNPTAFYLCASSIPDRAYGYTFGSGTRLTVV.

V is TRBV6-1 and J is TRBJ1-3; D is uncertain. Per the germline V gene, CDR1 is MNHNS and CDR2 is SASEGT. The CDR3 is 14 amino acids. Between the trimmed V and J ends, which lost 1 base and 2 bases, there was a span of 6 bases. Written as DNA, the CDR3 is TGTGCCAGCAGTGAAGTATTTACTGGAAACACCATATATTTT. It encodes CASSEVFTGNTIYF.

The genes are TRBV7-9 and TRBJ1-4; possible D gene TRBD1, 5 bases. Deletions cut 8 bases from V and 8 bases from J, with 15 bases between. The CDR3 has 13 amino acids. Germline lookup yields CDR1 SEHNR and CDR2 FQNEAQ (reference sequence). The CDR3 region has the DNA TGTGCCAGCCCTACGTCGTCAGGGGAAAAACTGTTTTTT. It is translated as CASPTSSGEKLFF.

This clone was seen more than once but under ten times. The rearrangement links TRBV4-2 to TRBJ2-1; D gene unclear. Trimming took off 0 bases at V and 0 bases at J, with 12 bases between the two ends. The CDR3 covers 17 residues. The germline V gene encodes CDR1 LGHNA and CDR2 YNFKEQ. The CDR3 DNA is TGTGCCAGCAGCCAAGATAGTACCTACAGCTCCTACAATGAGCAGTTCTTC. This gives the protein CASSQDSTYSSYNEQFF.

This clone was found once. This rearrangement joins TRBV4-3 to TRBJ2-7; weak D call: TRBD1 (5 bases). Germline-derived CDR1 and CDR2 are LGHNA and YSLEER. V shed 2 bases and J shed 4 bases, with 24 bases lying between them. This CDR3 is 18 amino acids long. CDR3 sequence (DNA): TGCGCCAGCAGCCAACCCCCCCCGGACGGACATACACGATACGAGCAGTACTTC. As protein: CASSQPPPDGHTRYEQYF.

This chain connects TRBV27 to TRBJ1-1; D unclear. The CDR3 has 13 amino acids. Trimming pared 5 bases from V and 12 bases from J, leaving 19 bases between. CDR1 is MNHEY, CDR2 SMNVEV, per germline (reference sequence). DNA of the CDR3: TGTGCCAGCAGTCCCTCCCGGGAGGGAGGGTCTTTCTTT. Protein product: CASSPSREGGSFF.

The chain combines TRBV5-4 with TRBJ1-2; D is possibly TRBD1 (5 bases). The CDR3 covers 15 residues. Per the germline V gene, CDR1 is SGHNT and CDR2 is YYREEE (reference sequence). Trimming shortened V by 0 bases and J by 2 bases, and 11 bases separated the two germline ends. The DNA for the CDR3 is TGTGCCAGCAGCTTGGAGGGGACCTCCAACTATGGCTACACCTTC. Translating gives CASSLEGTSNYGYTF.

The chain joins TRBV19 to TRBJ1-1; no definite D call. Germline loops: CDR1 LNHDA, CDR2 SQIVND (reference sequence). V was cut by 3 bases and J by 3 bases, with 5 bases left in between. The CDR3 sequence is 12 residues long. Here the CDR3 reads CASSMRDTEAFF. As DNA, the CDR3 is TGTGCCAGTAGTATGAGGGACACTGAAGCTTTCTTT.

The CDR3 reads CASSSPDSMNTEAFF. As DNA, the CDR3 is TGTGCCAGCAGCTCCCCAGATTCTATGAACACTGAAGCTTTCTTT. This chain joins TRBV11-2 and TRBJ1-1; D gene ambiguous. The CDR3 extends over 15 amino acids. CDR1 is SGHAT, CDR2 FQNNGV, per germline. The V and J ends lost 4 bases and 0 bases respectively, with 12 bases between them. The full variable domain, with the rest looked up from reference TRBV11-2 and TRBJ1-1, is EAGVAQSPRYKIIEKRQSVAFWCNPISGHATLYWYQQILGQGPKLLIQFQNNGVVDDSQLPKDRFSAERLKGVDSTLKIQPAKLEDSAVYLCASSSPDSMNTEAFFGQGTRLTVV.

The chain couples TRBV28 to TRBJ2-3; D not resolved. The V gene's germline CDR1 is MDHEN and CDR2 SYDVKM. CDR3 size: 12 residues. V dropped 4 bases and J dropped 2 bases, with 4 bases sitting between them. CDR3 sequence: CASSSVTDTQYF. The CDR3 DNA reads TGTGCCAGCAGTTCCGTCACAGATACGCAGTATTTT.